This entry is about one TCR beta chain. What it binds is not known. This CDR3 region has 13 residues. From germline, CDR1 is SQVTM and CDR2 ANQGSEA. Sample-barcoded 5' priming and a J-beta primer mix drove a second PCR of roughly 6 to 12 cycles. One entry per CDR3 protein, called by TCRdb with MiXCR from the 5' RACE reads. This sample has 750,000 or so distinct CDR3 sequences, with roughly 25% found just once. These data belong to a study of blood T cells in healthy people across ages. Study results and caveats: Estimated diversity that came from one million T cells was considered an underestimate. A greater number of naive CD4+ cells and higher diversity distinguished long-lived donors from aged donors.

This sample was also put to use in a study of T cells of mothers and their children. In that study: In related and unrelated pairs alike, thymic selection shapes TCR recombination output, with inherited differences minor.

This sequence was found in a boy between 10 and 17 years old in good health. The V and J genes are TRBV29-1 and TRBJ2-5; D not resolved. Judging by the DNA end, TRBJ2-7 fits better; the J call may be wrong. Sequencing input: blood. The CDR3 sequence: CSSQDQSSYEQYF. The CDR3, as DNA: TGCAGCTCCCAGGACCAATCCTCCTACGAGCAGTACTTC.